Shown below are 9 T cell receptor beta chains from a single sample sequenced in a study of CD8+CD57+ T cells in acquired aplastic anemia. TCR beta VDJ and CDR3 profiling used genomic DNA as template. TCRdb reanalysed the reads using MiXCR and keeps one entry per CDR3 protein. The table shows approximately 32,000 distinct CDR3 sequences, with more than 75% occurring only once. The sequenced sample consisted of sorted CD4+, CD8+, or CD8+CD57+ T cells (not recorded which) from PBMCs. The origin of the receptors is a human donor in good health, serving as a control.

CDR3 sequence reads: CASSPDGSYEQYF. The CDR3, as DNA: TGTGCCAGCAGTCCGGACGGCAGCTACGAGCAGTACTTC. The genes are TRBV2 and TRBJ2-7, with D unclear. With 5 bases removed from V and 3 bases from J, the gap between germline ends came to 11 bases. This CDR3 contains 13 residues. The germline V gene has CDR1 SNHLY and CDR2 FYNNEI.

This chain joins TRBV25-1 and TRBJ1-1; TRBD1 matches 8 bases. The CDR3 spans 14 residues. V shed 4 bases and J 3 bases; nucleotides not matched to a gene: 4. Germline CDR1 and CDR2: MGHDK and SYGVNS. CDR3 in DNA: TGTGCCAGCAGTGCCCTGACAGGGGACACTGAAGCTTTCTTT. It is translated as CASSALTGDTEAFF. The full variable domain, completed using reference TRBV25-1 and TRBJ1-1, is EADIYQTPRYLVIGTGKKITLECSQTMGHDKMYWYQQDPGMELHLIHYSYGVNSTEKGDLSSESTVSRIRTEHFPLTLESARPSHTSQYLCASSALTGDTEAFFGQGTRLTVV.

The V and J genes are TRBV29-1 and TRBJ2-2; TRBD2 might be the D (5 bases). The CDR3 covers 16 residues. The germline V gene has CDR1 SQVTM and CDR2 ANQGSEA. V dropped 3 bases and J dropped 3 bases, with 17 bases sitting between them. CDR3 sequence (DNA): TGCAGCGTTGAGTCTGAGGGCACCTCCTACACCGGGGAGCTGTTTTTT. This translates into CSVESEGTSYTGELFF.

The chain recombines TRBV20-1 with TRBJ2-3, with 7 nucleotides matching TRBD2. The germline V gene encodes CDR1 DFQATT and CDR2 SNEGSKA (reference sequence). The CDR3 is 13 residues long. Trimming removed 5 bases from V and 3 bases from J; junction bases left unmatched: 5. DNA for the CDR3: TGCAGTGCTCAAGCGGGGTTGACAGATACGCAGTATTTT. Translation: CSAQAGLTDTQYF.

This clonotype occurred once. The V call is TRBV2, the J call TRBJ1-2; D perhaps matches TRBD1 (6 bases). CDR3 length: 12 residues. V was trimmed by 9 bases and J by 6 bases, leaving 14 bases between them. Germline V gene data show CDR1 as SNHLY and CDR2 as FYNNEI. This CDR3 is CASNRVNDGYTF. Here the CDR3 DNA reads TGTGCCAGTAACAGGGTAAACGATGGCTACACCTTC.

The V and J genes are TRBV19 and TRBJ2-1; 7 positions match TRBD1. Germline V CDR1 and CDR2: LNHDA, SQIVND (reference sequence). V gave up 5 bases and J gave up 8 bases; unmatched junction bases: 6. The CDR3 covers 13 residues. The CDR3 sequence: CASSLGQDDEQFF. The CDR3 DNA is TGTGCCAGTAGTCTCGGACAGGATGATGAGCAGTTCTTC.

Here the CDR3 DNA reads TGCAGCGTTGAAGACGCGAGACGGCGCGGGAGGGATCACAATGAGCAGTTCTTC. Translating it yields CSVEDARRRGRDHNEQFF. V usage is TRBV29-1 and J usage is TRBJ2-1, with 9 bases aligning to TRBD2. The germline gives CDR1 SQVTM, CDR2 ANQGSEA. V was pared by 0 bases and J by 5 bases, with 14 bases of the junction left unmatched. The CDR3 spans 18 residues.

V and J are TRBV10-1 and TRBJ1-4; D is uncertain. V was shortened by 0 bases and J by 8 bases, with 7 bases between the two germline ends. Germline V lookup: CDR1 WNHNN, CDR2 SYGVQD (reference sequence). The CDR3 totals 13 residues. The CDR3 reads CASSESYGEKLFF. CDR3 nucleotide sequence: TGCGCCAGCAGTGAGTCTTATGGGGAAAAACTGTTTTTT.

In its sample, this clonotype ranks as medium-sized (0.01 to 0.1%). The chain joins TRBV19 to TRBJ2-1, with 9 bases lining up with TRBD2. The CDR3 runs to 14 residues. V lost 3 bases to trimming and J lost 5 bases; unmatched junction nucleotides: 2. Per germline, CDR1 LNHDA and CDR2 SQIVND (reference sequence). The CDR3 protein is CASSISGGDNEQFF. The CDR3 bases are TGTGCCAGTAGTATTAGCGGGGGAGACAATGAGCAGTTCTTC.